This T cell receptor (beta chain) emerged from a study of early stage breast cancer tumors. Germline V gene sequence: CDR1 SEHNR, CDR2 FQNEAQ (reference sequence). There are 14 residues in the CDR3. Trimming stripped 5 bases from V and 7 bases from J, with 14 bases between. Method: immunoSEQ multiplex PCR; TCRdb's copy keeps in-frame clones and lacks some. The sample consists of about 69,000 clones, 65% to 85% of them appearing once. The TCR comes from a person in their 40s with breast cancer. Source material: blood. The chain links TRBV7-9 to TRBJ2-2; a possible D gene is TRBD2 (5 bases). The CDR3, as DNA: TGTGCCAGCAGCCCAGGACTGGCCTACGGGGAGCTGTTTTTT. Protein product: CASSPGLAYGELFF.